This TCR beta chain derives from a study of T cell repertoires in cytomegalovirus infection (dated by TCRdb to the late 2010s). The study in broad terms: Donor HLA type was relevant to the analysis, as public TCR beta signatures indicated carriage of CMV infection together with the matching HLA type. General study outcomes and caveats: The ex vivo response was dominated by HLA-C-restricted CMV-specific TCR beta clonotypes, and the single most frequent clonotype in two of eight donors was supplied by these HLA-C-restricted clonotypes. Cumulative frequency of public TCR beta family members discriminated carriers of CMV infection plus the relevant HLA type in this cohort and an independent roughly 350-donor cohort.

About this clonotype: This receptor's antigen is unknown. Base-call qualities are not available, and no considerably larger clone is one nucleotide away.

The data were produced on an Illumina HiSeq 1500. TCRdb reworked the public reads: Q25 trimming with fastp, MiXCR clone assembly, productive beta chains retained. Every distinct CDR3 protein forms one entry, paired with its most common genes and DNA. The sample table lists about 740,000 distinct CDR3 sequences, approximately 34% of them with a count of one. Clones ranked in the top ten supply 2.8% of the sample. Its CDR3 holds 14 amino acids, cysteine through phenylalanine. Only the CDR3 DNA stays, 42 bases, in frame from base 1. The germline V gene (reference sequence) supplies CDR1 LNHDA and CDR2 SQIVND. Trimming takes 7 bases off V and 6 bases off J; junction bases not matched to a gene: 11.

The rearranged segments are TRBV19 and TRBJ1-1; 7 junctional bases match TRBD1. This TCR was recovered from a human donor in good health (CMV status not recorded). Some clones in this sample may be carry-over from other donors' samples. Sequenced: PBMCs. The CDR3 here reads CASKFRGLSAEAFF. The DNA sequence follows: TGTGCCAGTAAGTTTAGGGGGCTGAGCGCTGAAGCTTTCTTT.